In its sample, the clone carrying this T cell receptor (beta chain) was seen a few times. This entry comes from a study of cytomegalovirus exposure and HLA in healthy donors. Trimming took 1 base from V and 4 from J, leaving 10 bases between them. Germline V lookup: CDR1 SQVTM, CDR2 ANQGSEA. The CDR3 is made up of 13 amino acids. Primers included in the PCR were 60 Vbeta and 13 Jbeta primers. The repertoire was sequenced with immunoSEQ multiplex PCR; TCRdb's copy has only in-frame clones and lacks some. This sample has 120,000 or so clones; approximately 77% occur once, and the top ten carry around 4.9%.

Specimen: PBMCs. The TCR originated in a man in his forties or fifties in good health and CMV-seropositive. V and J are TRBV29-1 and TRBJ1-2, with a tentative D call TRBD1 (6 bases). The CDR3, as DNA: TGCAGCGTTGAAGCCGCGACAGGCTATGGCTACACCTTC. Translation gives CSVEAATGYGYTF.